The present entry profiles one TCR beta chain with its context. V lost 7 bases and J lost 8; bases outside the gene matches: 10. CDR1 SGHAT and CDR2 FQNNGV come from the germline V gene. The CDR3 consists of 14 residues. The data originate from a study of blood T cell repertoires in COVID-19. Study as a whole: T cells, B-cell-depleted T cells, or PBMCs supplied cDNA or gDNA.

The method was immunoSEQ multiplex PCR; TCRdb's version includes in-frame clones alone and lacks a portion of them. Of 240,000 or so clones detected, 88% appear once; the ten largest clones hold 0.99%. This chain joins TRBV11-2 and TRBJ2-1, with 8 bases lining up with TRBD2. The sequence came from a woman in her forties who had recovered from COVID-19. Sample: peripheral blood. DNA of the CDR3: TGTGCCAGCACCCGCGGGGGGTTTCGGGATGAGCAGTTCTTC. Translated: CASTRGGFRDEQFF.